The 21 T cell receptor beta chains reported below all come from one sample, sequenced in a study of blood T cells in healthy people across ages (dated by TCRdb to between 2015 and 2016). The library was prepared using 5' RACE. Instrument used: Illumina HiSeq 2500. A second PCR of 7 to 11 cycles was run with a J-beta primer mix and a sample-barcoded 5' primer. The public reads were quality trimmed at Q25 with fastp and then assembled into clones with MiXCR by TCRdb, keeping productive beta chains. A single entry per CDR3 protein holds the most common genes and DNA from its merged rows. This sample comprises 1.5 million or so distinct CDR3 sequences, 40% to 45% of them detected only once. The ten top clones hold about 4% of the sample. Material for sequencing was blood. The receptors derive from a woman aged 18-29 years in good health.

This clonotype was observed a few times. CDR3 DNA sequence: TGCAGCGTTCGTTGGGGGTATCGCTCTGGGGCCAACGTCCTGACTTTC. Protein: CSVRWGYRSGANVLTF. The chain joins TRBV29-1 to TRBJ2-6, with D tentatively TRBD1 or TRBD2 (5 bases each). V shed 5 bases and J shed 0 bases, with 14 bases lying between them. Germline CDR1 reads SQVTM; CDR2 reads ANQGSEA. The CDR3 length is 16 residues.

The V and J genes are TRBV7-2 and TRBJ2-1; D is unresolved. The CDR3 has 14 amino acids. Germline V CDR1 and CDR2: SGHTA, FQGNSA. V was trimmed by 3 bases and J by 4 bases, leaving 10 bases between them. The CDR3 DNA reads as TGTGCCAGCAGCTTGGGCCACTATTACAATGAGCAGTTCTTC. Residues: CASSLGHYYNEQFF.

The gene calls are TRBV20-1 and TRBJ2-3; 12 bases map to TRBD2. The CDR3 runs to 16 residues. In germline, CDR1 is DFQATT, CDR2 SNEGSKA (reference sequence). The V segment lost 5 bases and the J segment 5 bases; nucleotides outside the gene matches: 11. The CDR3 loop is CSAGISSGGALDTQYF. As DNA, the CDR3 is TGCAGTGCTGGAATATCTAGCGGGGGGGCCTTAGATACGCAGTATTTT.

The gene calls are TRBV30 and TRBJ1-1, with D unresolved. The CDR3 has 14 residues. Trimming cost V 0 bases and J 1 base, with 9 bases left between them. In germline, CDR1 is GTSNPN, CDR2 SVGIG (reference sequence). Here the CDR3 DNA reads TGTGCCTGGAGTGTCGGAACATGGAACACTGAAGCTTTCTTT. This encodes CAWSVGTWNTEAFF.

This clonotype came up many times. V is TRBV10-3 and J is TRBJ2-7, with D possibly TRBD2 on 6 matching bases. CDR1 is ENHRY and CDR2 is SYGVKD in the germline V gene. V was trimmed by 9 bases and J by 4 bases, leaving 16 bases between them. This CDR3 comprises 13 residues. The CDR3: CAMSPRDFYEQYF. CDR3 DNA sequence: TGTGCCATGTCCCCCCGGGACTTTTACGAGCAGTACTTC.

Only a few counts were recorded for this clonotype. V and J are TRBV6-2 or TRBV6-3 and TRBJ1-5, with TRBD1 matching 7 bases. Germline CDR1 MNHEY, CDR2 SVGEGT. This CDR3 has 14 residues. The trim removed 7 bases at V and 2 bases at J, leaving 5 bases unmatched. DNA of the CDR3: TGTGCCAGCAACAGGGGCCTGGGCAATCAGCCCCAGCATTTT. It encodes CASNRGLGNQPQHF.

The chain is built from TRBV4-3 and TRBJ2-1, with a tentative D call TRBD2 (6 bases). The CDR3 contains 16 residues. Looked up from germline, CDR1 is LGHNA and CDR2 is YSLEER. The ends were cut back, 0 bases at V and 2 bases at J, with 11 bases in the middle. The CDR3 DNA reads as TGCGCCAGCAGCCAAGATTCGGGACTGCCCTACAATGAGCAGTTCTTC. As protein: CASSQDSGLPYNEQFF.

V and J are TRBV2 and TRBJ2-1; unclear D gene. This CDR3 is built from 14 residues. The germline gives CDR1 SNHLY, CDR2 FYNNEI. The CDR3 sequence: CAVIIVRLYNEQFF. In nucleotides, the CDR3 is TGTGCTGTCATTATTGTTCGACTGTACAATGAGCAGTTCTTC.

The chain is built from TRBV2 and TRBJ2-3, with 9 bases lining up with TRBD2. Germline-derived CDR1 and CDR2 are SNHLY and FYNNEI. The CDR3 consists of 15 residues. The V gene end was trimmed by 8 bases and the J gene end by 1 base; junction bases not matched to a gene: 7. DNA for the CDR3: TGTGCCAGCGGGCCCCAGCGGGGGGGCACAGATACGCAGTATTTT. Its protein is CASGPQRGGTDTQYF.

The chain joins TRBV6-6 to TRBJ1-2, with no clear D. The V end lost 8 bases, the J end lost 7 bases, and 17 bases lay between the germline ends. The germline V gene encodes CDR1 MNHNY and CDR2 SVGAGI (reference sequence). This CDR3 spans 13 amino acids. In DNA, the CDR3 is TGTGCCAGCGGCTTCGAGAGTAGTCTTGGCTACACCTTC. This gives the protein CASGFESSLGYTF.

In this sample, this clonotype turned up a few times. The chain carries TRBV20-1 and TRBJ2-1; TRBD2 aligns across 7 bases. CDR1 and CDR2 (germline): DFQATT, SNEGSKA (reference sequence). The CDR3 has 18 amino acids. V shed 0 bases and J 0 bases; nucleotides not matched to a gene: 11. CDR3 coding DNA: TGCAGTGCTAGAGACCCGGGGCTAGCGGCGAGCTCCTACAATGAGCAGTTCTTC. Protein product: CSARDPGLAASSYNEQFF.

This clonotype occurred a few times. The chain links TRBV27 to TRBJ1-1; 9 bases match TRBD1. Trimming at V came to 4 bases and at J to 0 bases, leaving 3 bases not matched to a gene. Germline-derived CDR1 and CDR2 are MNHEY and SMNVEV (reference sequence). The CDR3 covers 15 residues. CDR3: CASSWGTGLNTEAFF. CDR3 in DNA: TGTGCCAGCAGTTGGGGGACAGGGTTGAACACTGAAGCTTTCTTT.

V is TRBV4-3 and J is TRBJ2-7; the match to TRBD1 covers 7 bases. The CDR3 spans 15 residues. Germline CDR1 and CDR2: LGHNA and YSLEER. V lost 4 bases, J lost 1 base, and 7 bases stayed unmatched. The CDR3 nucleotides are TGCGCCAGCAGCCCAAAGACAGGGTTATCCTACGAGCAGTACTTC. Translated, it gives CASSPKTGLSYEQYF.

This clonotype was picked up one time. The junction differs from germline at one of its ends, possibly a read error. This chain's CDR3 is CAASDPTSTDTQYF. CDR3 DNA sequence: TGTGCCGCCAGTGACCCTACTAGCACAGATACGCAGTATTTT. This chain links TRBV24-1 with TRBJ2-3; D gene uncertain. The CDR3 loop spans 14 amino acids. The germline CDR1 and CDR2 sequences are KGHDR and SFDVKD.

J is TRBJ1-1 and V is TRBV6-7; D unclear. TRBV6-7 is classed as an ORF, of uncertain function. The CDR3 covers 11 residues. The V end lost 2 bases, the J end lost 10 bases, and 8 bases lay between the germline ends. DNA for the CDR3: TGTGCCAGCAGTTACCTTGGAGGAGCTTTCTTT. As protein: CASSYLGGAFF.

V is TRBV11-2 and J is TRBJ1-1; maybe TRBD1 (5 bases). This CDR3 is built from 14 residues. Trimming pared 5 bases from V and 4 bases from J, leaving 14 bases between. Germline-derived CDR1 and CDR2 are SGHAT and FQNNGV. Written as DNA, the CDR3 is TGTGCCAGCAGCCCCCACGTGGGGGTCACTGAAGCTTTCTTT. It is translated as CASSPHVGVTEAFF.

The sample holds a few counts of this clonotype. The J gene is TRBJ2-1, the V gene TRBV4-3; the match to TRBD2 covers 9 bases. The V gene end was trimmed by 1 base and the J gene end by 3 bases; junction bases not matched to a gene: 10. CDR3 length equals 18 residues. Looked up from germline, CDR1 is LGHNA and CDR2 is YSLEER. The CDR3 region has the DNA TGCGCCAGCAGCCAAGCCTGGTTAGCGGGAGTAGGCTACAATGAGCAGTTCTTC. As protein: CASSQAWLAGVGYNEQFF.

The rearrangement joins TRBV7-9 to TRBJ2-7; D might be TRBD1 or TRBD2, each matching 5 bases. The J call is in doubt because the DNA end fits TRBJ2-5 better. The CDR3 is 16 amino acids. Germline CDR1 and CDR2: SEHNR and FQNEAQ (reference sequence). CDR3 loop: CASSSPLGVVRETQYF. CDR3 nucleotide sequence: TGTGCCAGCAGCTCCCCTCTGGGGGTGGTTAGAGAGACCCAGTACTTC.

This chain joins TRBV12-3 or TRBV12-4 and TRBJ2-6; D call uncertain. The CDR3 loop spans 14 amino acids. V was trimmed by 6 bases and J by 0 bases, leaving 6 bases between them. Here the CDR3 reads CASRGNSGANVLTF. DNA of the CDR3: TGTGCCAGCAGGGGAAACTCTGGGGCCAACGTCCTGACTTTC.

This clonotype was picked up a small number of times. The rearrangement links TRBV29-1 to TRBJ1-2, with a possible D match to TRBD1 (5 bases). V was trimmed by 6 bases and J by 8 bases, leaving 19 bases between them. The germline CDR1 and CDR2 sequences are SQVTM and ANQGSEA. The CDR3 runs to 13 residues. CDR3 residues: CSVAGGTAGGYTF. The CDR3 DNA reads TGCAGCGTGGCTGGGGGGACGGCTGGCGGCTACACCTTC.

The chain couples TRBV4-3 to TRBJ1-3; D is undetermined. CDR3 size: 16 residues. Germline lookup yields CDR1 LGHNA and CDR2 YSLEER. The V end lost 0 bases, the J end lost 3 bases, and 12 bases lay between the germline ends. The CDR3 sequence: CASSQDLREGGNTIYF. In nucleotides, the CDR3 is TGCGCCAGCAGCCAAGATTTGAGGGAGGGTGGAAACACCATATATTTT.